What follows are 28 T cell receptor beta chains derived from one specimen sequenced in a study of PD-1 blockade in classical Hodgkin lymphoma (dated by TCRdb to the early 2020s). The meaning of the sample's time point label: cycle 4 day 1 (C4D1), after about 6 weeks of nivolumab. Every trial patient had relapsed after autologous stem cell transplantation, and cohorts A, B and C differed in prior brentuximab vedotin exposure. Using a Miltenyi CD8+ T cell isolation kit, CD8+ T cells were purified from thawed PBMCs through magnetic negative selection. Library construction relied on the immunoSEQ multiplex PCR assay. The table comes from immuneACCESS by way of TCRdb, which keeps in-frame sequences with V and J called. Part of the clones is missing from these tables; in studies checked, under half for an unresolved V gene and the rest for unknown reasons. Within this sample are about 20,000 clones, with roughly 82% of them counted one time only. The top ten constitute 7.3% of the sample.

The source material was CD8+ T cells from blood, sampled before the fourth cycle of nivolumab. All receptors come from a human donor with classical Hodgkin lymphoma.

The chain recombines TRBV6-5 with TRBJ1-1; no clear D. Deletions cut 6 bases from V and 13 bases from J, with 15 bases between. CDR3 length: 11 amino acids. CDR1 is MNHEY, CDR2 SVGAGI, per germline. CDR3: CASSQAFVVFF. CDR3 DNA sequence: TGTGCCAGCAGCCAAGCCTTCGTGGTTTTCTTT.

The chain couples TRBV4-3 to TRBJ2-7; no clear D. There are 14 residues in the CDR3. V dropped 3 bases and J dropped 4 bases, with 13 bases sitting between them. In germline, CDR1 is LGHNA, CDR2 YSLEER. The CDR3 sequence is CASSHEARFYEQYF. The DNA for the CDR3 is TGCGCCAGCAGCCACGAGGCCCGTTTTTACGAGCAGTACTTC.

V and J are TRBV19 and TRBJ1-2, with D unclear. Trimming removed 1 base at V and 6 bases at J, with 12 bases between. Germline V gene sequence: CDR1 LNHDA, CDR2 SQIVND (reference sequence). This CDR3 contains 14 residues. The CDR3 nucleotides read TGTGCCAGTAGTATAGTCGAAGGGTCTCATGGCTACACCTTC. Protein: CASSIVEGSHGYTF. Combining the CDR3 with reference TRBV19 and TRBJ1-2 gives the whole variable domain DGGITQSPKYLFRKEGQNVTLSCEQNLNHDAMYWYRQDPGQGLRLIYYSQIVNDFQKGDIAEGYSVSREKKESFPLTVTSAQKNPTAFYLCASSIVEGSHGYTFGSGTRLTVV.

This sequence joins TRBV4-2 and TRBJ2-3, with TRBD2 identical over 8 bases. This CDR3 has 14 amino acids. Germline CDR1 reads LGHNA; CDR2 reads YNFKEQ. Germline trimming cut 1 base from V and 4 bases from J; bases unmatched to any gene: 1. The CDR3 nucleotides are TGTGCCAGCAGCCAAGCGGGGGGGTCAGATACGCAGTATTTT. It translates to CASSQAGGSDTQYF.

The table lists this clone with a count of one. The rearrangement links TRBV19 to TRBJ2-7; weak D call: TRBD1 (5 bases). This CDR3 has 12 amino acids. V dropped 10 bases and J dropped 3 bases, with 13 bases sitting between them. The germline V gene has CDR1 LNHDA and CDR2 SQIVND (reference sequence). The CDR3 loop reads CATRKGIYEQYF. In DNA, the CDR3 is TGTGCCACGCGTAAGGGGATCTACGAGCAGTACTTC.

The chain uses TRBV5-8 and TRBJ1-6; 10 bases match TRBD1. CDR1 and CDR2 from the germline V gene are SGHTS and YDEGEE. This CDR3 comprises 14 residues. The J segment lost 14 bases and the V segment lost 5 bases, leaving 10 bases of the junction unmatched. The DNA of the CDR3 is TGTGCCAGCAGTTCGACAGGGGGCGCGGAGGCCCTCCACTTT. Protein: CASSSTGGAEALHF.

The chain has TRBV29-1 and TRBJ2-1; TRBD1 matches at 7 bases. The germline V gene encodes CDR1 SQVTM and CDR2 ANQGSEA. Losses at the gene ends were 6 bases for V and 2 bases for J; bases not matched to a gene: 10. The CDR3 has 15 residues. DNA of the CDR3: TGCAGCGTCGACAGGGATGCACCAGCCTACAATGAGCAGTTCTTC. This gives the protein CSVDRDAPAYNEQFF.

The V and J genes are TRBV4-2 and TRBJ2-7; tentative D call: TRBD2 (6 bases). The CDR3 length is 13 residues. V was cut by 0 bases and J by 4 bases, with 7 bases left in between. Per the germline V gene, CDR1 is LGHNA and CDR2 is YNFKEQ. In DNA, the CDR3 is TGTGCCAGCAGCCAAGATCGGGGGTACGAGCAGTACTTC. Translating gives CASSQDRGYEQYF.

CDR3 DNA: TGTGCCTGGAGTTCTCCCCCTGGCGAGACCCAGTACTTC. This sequence encodes CAWSSPPGETQYF. V usage is TRBV30 and J usage is TRBJ2-5; D is unclear. This CDR3 is 13 amino acids long. Germline V gene sequence: CDR1 GTSNPN, CDR2 SVGIG (reference sequence). V was trimmed by 2 bases and J by 5 bases, leaving 12 bases between them.

The chain links TRBV27 to TRBJ2-1, with 8 bases identical to TRBD2. The CDR3 runs 17 residues. CDR1 MNHEY and CDR2 SMNVEV come from the germline V gene (reference sequence). Trimming at V came to 1 base and at J to 12 bases, leaving 17 bases not matched to a gene. This CDR3 is CASSLLNGLAGGYLQFF. CDR3 DNA: TGTGCCAGCAGTTTATTAAATGGTTTGGCGGGGGGCTATTTGCAGTTCTTC.

The V gene is TRBV7-9, the J gene TRBJ2-7; unclear D gene. CDR3 length: 11 residues. CDR1 SEHNR and CDR2 FQNEAQ come from the germline V gene (reference sequence). The V end lost 5 bases, the J end lost 7 bases, and 9 bases lay between the germline ends. The CDR3 here is CASSVDREQYF. In DNA, the CDR3 is TGTGCCAGCAGCGTAGATCGGGAGCAGTACTTC.

This sequence joins TRBV4-1 and TRBJ2-2, with D unclear. There are 13 residues in the CDR3. V was trimmed by 3 bases and J by 9 bases, leaving 11 bases between them. Germline lookup yields CDR1 MGHRA and CDR2 YSYEKL. CDR3 bases: TGCGCCAGCAGCCAGGACCTTTCTTGGGAGCTGTTTTTT. It encodes CASSQDLSWELFF.

V and J are TRBV7-9 and TRBJ2-7; D unclear. The CDR3 has 14 residues. The germline gives CDR1 SEHNR, CDR2 FQNEAQ (reference sequence). The ends were cut back, 3 bases at V and 0 bases at J, with 9 bases in the middle. The CDR3: CASSFPGLSYEQYF. The CDR3 bases are TGTGCCAGCAGCTTCCCCGGTCTCTCCTACGAGCAGTACTTC. The full variable domain, rest sourced from reference TRBV7-9 and TRBJ2-7, is DTGVSQNPRHKITKRGQNVTFRCDPISEHNRLYWYRQTLGQGPEFLTYFQNEAQLEKSRLLSDRFSAERPKGSFSTLEIQRTEQGDSAMYLCASSFPGLSYEQYFGPGTRLTVT.

The gene calls are TRBV2 and TRBJ1-2; D perhaps matches TRBD1 (5 bases). Deletions cut 8 bases from V and 6 bases from J, with 13 bases between. In germline, CDR1 is SNHLY, CDR2 FYNNEI. The CDR3 covers 12 residues. This CDR3 is CASGGGLDGYTF. The CDR3 DNA sequence: TGTGCCAGCGGGGGGGGTCTAGATGGCTACACCTTC.

A few counts support this clone. The chain recombines TRBV25-1 with TRBJ1-1; tentative D call: TRBD1 (6 bases). The V end was cut by 6 bases, the J end by 7 bases, with 15 bases between. Germline V gene data show CDR1 as MGHDK and CDR2 as SYGVNS. The CDR3 has 13 residues. As DNA, the CDR3 is TGTGCCAGCAGCCCTTCGGACAGCCATGAAGCTTTCTTT. Translating gives CASSPSDSHEAFF.

The CDR3 sequence is CASSDLTSGGTEQFF. The CDR3 DNA reads as TGTGCCAGCAGTGACCTGACTAGCGGGGGGACTGAGCAGTTCTTC. V is TRBV6-4 and J is TRBJ2-1; 13 bases match TRBD2. This CDR3 has 15 amino acids. Looked up from germline, CDR1 is MRHNA and CDR2 is SNTAGT. Germline trimming cut 2 bases from V and 9 bases from J; bases unmatched to any gene: 4.

The CDR3 region has the DNA TGTGCCAGCTCACCACCGGGGGCTAGAGGCCCGGTCGCTGAAGCTTTCTTT. Protein product: CASSPPGARGPVAEAFF. The V call is TRBV18, the J call TRBJ1-1; D is perhaps TRBD1 (6 bases). The germline gives CDR1 KGHSH, CDR2 LQKENI. CDR3 length equals 17 residues. Trimming left V 0 bases short and J 6 bases short, with 20 bases between.

The chain links TRBV12-5 to TRBJ2-6, with D tentatively TRBD2 (6 bases). The V gene's germline CDR1 is LGHNT and CDR2 FRNRAP. This CDR3 has 21 residues. V lost 4 bases and J 0 bases, leaving 25 bases between the germline ends. The CDR3 DNA reads as TGTGCTAGTGGTTCGAACCGGGACTTTCATCATCCCCACTCTGGGGCCAACGTCCTGACTTTC. It codes for CASGSNRDFHHPHSGANVLTF.

Comment on this clone: No DNA is shown, since the ends of the CDR3 on it are uncertain; the CDR3 is the one TCRdb lists. The gene calls are TRBV12-2 and TRBJ1-2; whether TRBD1, the table's D call, matches the DNA was not checked. TRBV12-2 is a pseudogene segment. The CDR3 region is 22 residues in length, termini included. This chain's CDR3 is CASRLVRVGVGTDPTANYGYTF.

The rearrangement links TRBV25-1 to TRBJ2-7, with D unresolved. Germline CDR1 MGHDK, CDR2 SYGVNS. The CDR3 consists of 15 residues. Trimming took 6 bases from V and 2 from J, leaving 17 bases between them. Here the CDR3 reads CASSAERVYPYEQYF. CDR3 DNA: TGTGCCAGCAGCGCTGAAAGGGTGTACCCCTACGAGCAGTACTTC.

V and J are TRBV9 and TRBJ1-1; D not certain. Deletions cut 5 bases from V and 4 bases from J, with 21 bases between. There are 16 residues in the CDR3. CDR1 SGDLS and CDR2 YYNGEE come from the germline V gene. The CDR3 DNA reads as TGTGCCAGCAGTCCCGGGAATCTTTATTCAGGCACTGAAGCTTTCTTT. Translation gives CASSPGNLYSGTEAFF.

The J gene is TRBJ2-1, the V gene TRBV12-5; 13 positions match TRBD2. The J segment lost 9 bases and the V segment lost 2 bases, leaving 7 bases of the junction unmatched. CDR1 is LGHNT and CDR2 is FRNRAP in the germline V gene. This CDR3 comprises 16 residues. The CDR3 DNA reads TGTGCTAGTGGTTTGACTGGGACTAGCGGGGCCCCTGAGCAGTTCTTC. This gives the protein CASGLTGTSGAPEQFF. The full variable domain, in which reference TRBV12-5 and TRBJ2-1 provide the parts outside the CDR3, is DARVTQTPRHKVTEMGQEVTMRCQPILGHNTVFWYRQTMMQGLELLAYFRNRAPLDDSGMPKDRFSAEMPDATLATLKIQPSEPRDSAVYFCASGLTGTSGAPEQFFGPGTRLTVL.

V is TRBV4-2 and J is TRBJ2-2; D unresolved. There are 13 residues in the CDR3. Germline V gives CDR1 LGHNA, CDR2 YNFKEQ. V lost 0 bases and J lost 8, with 7 bases in between. CDR3: CASSQEGRGELFF. CDR3 bases: TGTGCCAGCAGCCAAGAAGGCAGGGGGGAGCTGTTTTTT.

Relative to its sample, this clone is medium-sized (0.01 to 0.1%). The chain carries TRBV2 and TRBJ1-2; D call uncertain. The CDR3 spans 13 residues. The V gene lost 2 bases and the J gene lost 3 bases, with 7 bases spanning the gap. Germline-derived CDR1 and CDR2 are SNHLY and FYNNEI. The chain's CDR3 is CASSETDYYGYTF. The CDR3 DNA sequence: TGTGCCAGCAGTGAAACAGACTACTATGGCTACACCTTC.

The chain employs TRBV5-6 and TRBJ2-4; TRBD2 might be the D (5 bases). Looked up from germline, CDR1 is SGHDT and CDR2 is YYEEEE. The CDR3 loop spans 15 amino acids. V was cut by 4 bases and J by 0 bases, with 11 bases left in between. The CDR3 DNA reads TGTGCCAGCAGCGTGGACGGACTAGCCAAAAACATTCAGTACTTC. This encodes CASSVDGLAKNIQYF. Looking up the rest from reference TRBV5-6 and TRBJ2-4 gives the full variable domain: DAGVTQSPTHLIKTRGQQVTLRCSPKSGHDTVSWYQQALGQGPQFIFQYYEEEERQRGNFPDRFSGHQFPNYSSELNVNALLLGDSALYLCASSVDGLAKNIQYFGAGTRLSVL.

This clone came up once. V usage is TRBV19 and J usage is TRBJ1-5; D gene uncertain. Trimming stripped 1 base from V and 5 bases from J, with 15 bases between. The germline V gene encodes CDR1 LNHDA and CDR2 SQIVND (reference sequence). CDR3 length equals 16 residues. The CDR3 DNA is TGTGCCAGTAGTATAGCGATTTTCGGGGTCGATCAGCCCCAGCATTTT. Translated, it gives CASSIAIFGVDQPQHF.

The chain joins TRBV7-9 to TRBJ2-7, with D perhaps matching TRBD1 or TRBD2 (5 bases each). Trimming pared 8 bases from V and 3 bases from J, leaving 23 bases between. The CDR3 is 16 residues long. Germline loops: CDR1 SEHNR, CDR2 FQNEAQ (reference sequence). CDR3 residues: CASEVGTRGIDYEQYF. The CDR3 DNA reads TGTGCCAGCGAAGTAGGGACCCGGGGAATTGACTACGAGCAGTACTTC. Together with reference TRBV7-9 and TRBJ2-7, the CDR3 gives the full variable domain: DTGVSQNPRHKITKRGQNVTFRCDPISEHNRLYWYRQTLGQGPEFLTYFQNEAQLEKSRLLSDRFSAERPKGSFSTLEIQRTEQGDSAMYLCASEVGTRGIDYEQYFGPGTRLTVT.

This chain uses TRBV7-7 with TRBJ2-1, with 9 bases that match TRBD2. Germline assignment: CDR1 SSHAT and CDR2 FNYEAQ (reference sequence). The CDR3 contains 17 residues. V lost 5 bases and J lost 0; bases outside the gene matches: 8. The CDR3 DNA reads as TGTGCCAGCAGCCCTATCAGCGGGGGGCCCTCCTACAATGAGCAGTTCTTC. It encodes CASSPISGGPSYNEQFF.